This TCR beta chain was captured by sequencing in a study of Graves' ophthalmopathy and Graves' hyperthyroidism. Study summary: Blood was drawn at initial diagnosis, before any treatment. Study findings and constraints: As the model predicted ophthalmopathy progression, it achieved a sensitivity of 65% to 71% and a specificity of 72% to 80%.

Hyperthyroidism patients, aged 18 to 65, were newly diagnosed, under 2 months' duration. Certain patients, namely those with other autoimmune diseases, uncontrolled infections, pregnancy or lactation, were excluded. Amplifying from RNA transcripts, the study obtained TCR beta CDR3 regions. HTBI primers primed a first-round RT-PCR, and a second-round multiplex PCR followed. TCRdb re-derived calls from the multiplex PCR reads in MiXCR, one entry per CDR3 protein. The sample contains a few hundred thousand distinct CDR3 sequences, about 15% of which appear only once. This clonotype showed up many times. The target antigen is unknown. The sequenced material came from peripheral blood. This clonotype was sampled from an adult woman with stable Graves' hyperthyroidism.

The CDR3 loop is CASSERGWSDNYGYTF. Written as DNA, the CDR3 is TGTGCCAGCAGTGAAAGGGGATGGTCAGATAACTATGGCTACACCTTC. This chain connects TRBV2 to TRBJ1-2, with D perhaps TRBD1 (5 bases). CDR1 is SNHLY and CDR2 is FYNNEI in the germline V gene. V was cut by 2 bases and J by 1 base, with 14 bases left in between. CDR3 length: 16 amino acids.